This TCR beta chain emerged from a study of blood T cell repertoires in COVID-19. Authors' analysis steps: Reference gene primers were amplified, and this amplification served to estimate nucleated cell counts. TCRdb's table, derived via immunoSEQ multiplex PCR, lists solely in-frame clones and lacks some. V, J and clone size were drawn from that table, and D and trimming were deduced from the DNA. The table records approximately 450,000 clones, over 75% of them present only once. The study drew participants aged about 18 to 90 years from approximately 25 US areas. Grouping used clinical history reported by participants in a survey and questionnaire. Donors in Cohort 3 counted as recovered after two negative PCRs, clearance, or symptom resolution. In germline, CDR1 is LGHDT, CDR2 YNNKEL (reference sequence). This CDR3 region has 15 residues. Trimming removed 4 bases from V and 2 bases from J; junction bases left unmatched: 7.

The V and J genes are TRBV3-1 (or the pseudogene TRBV3-2) and TRBJ2-7, with TRBD2 identical over 8 bases. Sequencing was carried out using PBMCs or T cells enriched from blood (not recorded which). This sequence originates from a man aged 25-45 years who had recovered from COVID-19. DNA for the CDR3: TGTGCCAGCAGCCCTCGACTAGCGTTACCCTACGAGCAGTACTTC. Translating gives CASSPRLALPYEQYF.